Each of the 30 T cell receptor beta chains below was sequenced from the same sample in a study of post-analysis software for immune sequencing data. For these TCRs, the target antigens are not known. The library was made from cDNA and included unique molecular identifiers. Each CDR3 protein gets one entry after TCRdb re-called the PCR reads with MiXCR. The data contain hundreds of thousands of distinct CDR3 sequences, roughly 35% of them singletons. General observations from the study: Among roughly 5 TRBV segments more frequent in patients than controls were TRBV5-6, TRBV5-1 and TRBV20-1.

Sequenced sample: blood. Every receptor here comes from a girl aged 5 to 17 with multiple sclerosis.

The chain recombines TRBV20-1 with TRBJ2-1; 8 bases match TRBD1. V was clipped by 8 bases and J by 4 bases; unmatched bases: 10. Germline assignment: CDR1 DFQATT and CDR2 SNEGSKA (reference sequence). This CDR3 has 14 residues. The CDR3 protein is CSFPMGQEYNEQFF. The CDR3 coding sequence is TGCAGTTTCCCCATGGGACAGGAATACAATGAGCAGTTCTTC.

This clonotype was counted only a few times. The CDR3 sequence: CAISEDGTSSYNEQFF. The CDR3 DNA sequence: TGTGCCATCAGTGAGGACGGGACGAGCTCCTACAATGAGCAGTTCTTC. This chain connects TRBV10-3 to TRBJ2-1, with D perhaps matching TRBD1 or TRBD2 (5 bases each). This CDR3 is 16 amino acids long. CDR1 and CDR2 from the germline V gene are ENHRY and SYGVKD. The V end lost 2 bases, the J end lost 0 bases, and 11 bases lay between the germline ends.

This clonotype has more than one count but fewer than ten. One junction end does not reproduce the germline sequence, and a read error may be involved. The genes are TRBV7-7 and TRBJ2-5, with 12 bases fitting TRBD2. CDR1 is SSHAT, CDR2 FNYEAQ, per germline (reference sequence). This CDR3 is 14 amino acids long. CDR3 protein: CASSRLAGVETQYF. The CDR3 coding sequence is TGTGCTAGCAGCCGACTAGCGGGGGTAGAGACCCAGTACTTC.

The CDR3 DNA reads as TGTGCCAGCAGATGGTGGGGGGACGAGCAGTACTTC. Its protein product is CASRWWGDEQYF. This chain uses TRBV13 with TRBJ2-7; possibly TRBD2 for D (6 bases). The CDR3 consists of 12 residues. Per germline, CDR1 PRHDT and CDR2 FYEKMQ (reference sequence). Deletions cut 6 bases from V and 5 bases from J, with 11 bases between.

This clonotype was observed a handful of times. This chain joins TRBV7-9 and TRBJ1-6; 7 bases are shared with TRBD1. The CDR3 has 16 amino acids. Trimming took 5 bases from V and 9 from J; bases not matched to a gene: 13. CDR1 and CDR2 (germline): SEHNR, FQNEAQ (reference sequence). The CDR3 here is CASSPYDRAGGSPLHF. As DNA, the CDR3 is TGTGCCAGCAGCCCCTACGACAGGGCGGGGGGTTCACCCCTCCACTTT.

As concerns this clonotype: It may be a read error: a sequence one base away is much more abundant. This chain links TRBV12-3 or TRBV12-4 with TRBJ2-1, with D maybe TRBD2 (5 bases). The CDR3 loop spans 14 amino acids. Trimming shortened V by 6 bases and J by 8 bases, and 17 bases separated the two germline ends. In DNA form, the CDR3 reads TGTGCCAGCAGACCGACCTCGGGGTGGGATGAGCAGTTCTTC. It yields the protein CASRPTSGWDEQFF.

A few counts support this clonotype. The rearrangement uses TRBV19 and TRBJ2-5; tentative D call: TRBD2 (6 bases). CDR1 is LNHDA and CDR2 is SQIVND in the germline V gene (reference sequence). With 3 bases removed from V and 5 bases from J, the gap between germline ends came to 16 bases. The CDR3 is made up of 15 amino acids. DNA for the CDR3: TGTGCCAGTAGTATTGCGGGTACCGGAGGGGAGACCCAGTACTTC. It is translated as CASSIAGTGGETQYF. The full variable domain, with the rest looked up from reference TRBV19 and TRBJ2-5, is DGGITQSPKYLFRKEGQNVTLSCEQNLNHDAMYWYRQDPGQGLRLIYYSQIVNDFQKGDIAEGYSVSREKKESFPLTVTSAQKNPTAFYLCASSIAGTGGETQYFGPGTRLLVL.

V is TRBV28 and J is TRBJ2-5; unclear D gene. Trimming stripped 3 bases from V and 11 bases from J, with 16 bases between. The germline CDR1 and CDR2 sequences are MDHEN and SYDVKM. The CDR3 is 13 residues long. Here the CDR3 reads CASSFDRFREQYF. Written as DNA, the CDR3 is TGTGCCAGCAGTTTTGACCGCTTCCGAGAGCAGTACTTC.

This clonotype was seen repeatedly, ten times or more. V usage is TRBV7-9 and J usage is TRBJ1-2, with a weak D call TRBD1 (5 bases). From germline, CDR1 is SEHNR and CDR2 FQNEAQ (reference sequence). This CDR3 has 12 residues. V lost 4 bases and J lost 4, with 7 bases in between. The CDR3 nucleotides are TGTGCCAGCAGCTCGACAGTCTATGGCTACACCTTC. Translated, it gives CASSSTVYGYTF.

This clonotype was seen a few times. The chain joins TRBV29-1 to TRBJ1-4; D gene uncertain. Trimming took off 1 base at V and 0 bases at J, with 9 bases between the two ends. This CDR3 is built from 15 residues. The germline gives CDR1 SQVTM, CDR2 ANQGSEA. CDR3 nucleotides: TGCAGCGTTGAAGGTCATACCGCAACTAATGAAAAACTGTTTTTT. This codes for CSVEGHTATNEKLFF.

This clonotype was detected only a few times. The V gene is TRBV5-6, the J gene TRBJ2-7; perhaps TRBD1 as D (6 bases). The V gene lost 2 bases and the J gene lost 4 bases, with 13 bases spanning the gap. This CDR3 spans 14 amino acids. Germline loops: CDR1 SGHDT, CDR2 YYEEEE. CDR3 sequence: CASSFSGTLYEQYF. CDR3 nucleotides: TGTGCCAGCAGCTTTTCCGGGACATTGTACGAGCAGTACTTC.

The CDR3 spells CASSLARQGWETQYF. The CDR3 DNA is TGTGCCAGCAGCTTGGCCAGGCAGGGGTGGGAGACCCAGTACTTC. V usage is TRBV5-6 and J usage is TRBJ2-5, with a possible D match to TRBD1 (6 bases). This CDR3 spans 15 amino acids. Germline V gene lookup returns CDR1 SGHDT and CDR2 YYEEEE. Deletions cut 0 bases from V and 5 bases from J, with 14 bases between.

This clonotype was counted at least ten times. CDR3 sequence reads: CASSPRAPQSYTF. The CDR3 nucleotides are TGCGCCAGCAGCCCCCGGGCACCTCAAAGCTACACCTTC. The chain links TRBV5-1 to TRBJ1-2; D is unclear. V lost 4 bases to trimming and J lost 9 bases, with 16 bases between them. The CDR3 consists of 13 residues. Germline CDR1 SGHRS, CDR2 YFSETQ.

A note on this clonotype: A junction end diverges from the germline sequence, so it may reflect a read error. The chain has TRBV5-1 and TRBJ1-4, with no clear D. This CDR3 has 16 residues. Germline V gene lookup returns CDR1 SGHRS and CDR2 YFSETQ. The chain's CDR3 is CASSFPNGGENEELFF. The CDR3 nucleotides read TGCGCCAGCAGCTTCCCCAACGGTGGAGAAAATGAAGAACTGTTTTTT.

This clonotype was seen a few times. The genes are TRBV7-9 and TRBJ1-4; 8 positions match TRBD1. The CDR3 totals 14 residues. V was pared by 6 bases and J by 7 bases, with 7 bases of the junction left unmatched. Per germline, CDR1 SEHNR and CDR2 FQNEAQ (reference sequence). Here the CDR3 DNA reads TGTGCCAGCAGGGCTCTGACAGGGGCTGAAAAACTGTTTTTT. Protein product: CASRALTGAEKLFF. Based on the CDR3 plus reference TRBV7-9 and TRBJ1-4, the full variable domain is DTGVSQNPRHKITKRGQNVTFRCDPISEHNRLYWYRQTLGQGPEFLTYFQNEAQLEKSRLLSDRFSAERPKGSFSTLEIQRTEQGDSAMYLCASRALTGAEKLFFGSGTQLSVL.

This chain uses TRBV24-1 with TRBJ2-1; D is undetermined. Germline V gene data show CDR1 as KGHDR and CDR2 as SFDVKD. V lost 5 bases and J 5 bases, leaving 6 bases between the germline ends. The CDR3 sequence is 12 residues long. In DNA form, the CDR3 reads TGTGCCACCAGTGCGGTCAACAATGAGCAGTTCTTC. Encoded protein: CATSAVNNEQFF.

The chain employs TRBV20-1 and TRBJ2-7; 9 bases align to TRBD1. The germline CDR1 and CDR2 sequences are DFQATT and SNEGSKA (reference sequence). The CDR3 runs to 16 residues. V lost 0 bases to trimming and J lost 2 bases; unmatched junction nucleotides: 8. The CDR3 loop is CSAREGGQGLTYEQYF. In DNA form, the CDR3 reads TGCAGTGCTAGAGAGGGGGGACAGGGTTTAACCTACGAGCAGTACTTC.

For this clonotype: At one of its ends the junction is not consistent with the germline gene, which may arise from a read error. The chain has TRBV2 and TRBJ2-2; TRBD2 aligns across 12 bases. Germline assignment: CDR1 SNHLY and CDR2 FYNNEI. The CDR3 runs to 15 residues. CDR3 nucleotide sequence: TGTGCCCGCAGGCCGACTAGCGGGGGCACCGGGGAGCTGTTTTTT. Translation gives CARRPTSGGTGELFF. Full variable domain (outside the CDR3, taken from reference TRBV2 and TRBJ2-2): EPEVTQTPSHQVTQMGQEVILRCVPISNHLYFYWYRQILGQKVEFLVSFYNNEISEKSEIFDDQFSVERPDGSNFTLKIRSTKLEDSAMYFCARRPTSGGTGELFFGEGSRLTVL.

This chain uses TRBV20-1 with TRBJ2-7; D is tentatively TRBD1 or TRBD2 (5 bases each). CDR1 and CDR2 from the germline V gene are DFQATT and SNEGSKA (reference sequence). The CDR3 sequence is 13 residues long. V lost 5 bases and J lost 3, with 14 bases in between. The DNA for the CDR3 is TGCAGTGCTCCCAACGGGACCTACTACGAGCAGTACTTC. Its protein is CSAPNGTYYEQYF.

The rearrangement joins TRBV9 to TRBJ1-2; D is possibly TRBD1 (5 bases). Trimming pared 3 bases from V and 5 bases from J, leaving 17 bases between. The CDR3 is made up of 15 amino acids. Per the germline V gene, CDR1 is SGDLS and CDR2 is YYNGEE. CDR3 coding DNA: TGTGCCAGCAGCGCCGAGGGGCGTGGGTCGTATGGCTACACCTTC. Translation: CASSAEGRGSYGYTF.

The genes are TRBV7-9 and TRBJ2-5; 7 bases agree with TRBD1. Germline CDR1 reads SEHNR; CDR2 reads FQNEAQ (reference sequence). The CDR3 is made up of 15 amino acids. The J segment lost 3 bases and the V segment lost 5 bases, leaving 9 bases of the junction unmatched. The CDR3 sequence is CASSLGDSYKETQYF. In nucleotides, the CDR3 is TGTGCCAGCAGCCTAGGGGACAGCTACAAAGAGACCCAGTACTTC.

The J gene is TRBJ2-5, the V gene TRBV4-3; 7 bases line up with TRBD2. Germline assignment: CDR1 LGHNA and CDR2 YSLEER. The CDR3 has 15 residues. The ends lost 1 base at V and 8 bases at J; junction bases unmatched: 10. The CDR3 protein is CASSQALLAASTQYF. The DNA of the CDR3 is TGCGCCAGCAGCCAAGCTCTCCTAGCGGCTTCAACCCAGTACTTC.

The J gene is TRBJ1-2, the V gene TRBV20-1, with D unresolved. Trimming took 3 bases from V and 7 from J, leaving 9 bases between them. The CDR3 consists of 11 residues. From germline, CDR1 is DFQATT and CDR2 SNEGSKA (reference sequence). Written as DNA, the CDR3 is TGCAGTGCTAGCAGAGATCCTGGCTACACCTTC. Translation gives CSASRDPGYTF.

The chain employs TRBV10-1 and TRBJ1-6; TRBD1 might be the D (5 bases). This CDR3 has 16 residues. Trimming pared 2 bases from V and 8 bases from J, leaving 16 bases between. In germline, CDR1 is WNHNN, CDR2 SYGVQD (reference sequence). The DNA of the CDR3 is TGCGCCAGCAGTGAGCCCAACCGGGGCTCCTATTCACCCCTCCACTTT. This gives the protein CASSEPNRGSYSPLHF.

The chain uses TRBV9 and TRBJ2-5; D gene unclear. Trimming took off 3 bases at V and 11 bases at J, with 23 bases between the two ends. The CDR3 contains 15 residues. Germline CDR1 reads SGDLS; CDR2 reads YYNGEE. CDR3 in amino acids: CASSARPGETYAQYF. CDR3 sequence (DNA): TGTGCCAGCAGCGCCCGTCCCGGTGAGACCTACGCGCAGTACTTC.

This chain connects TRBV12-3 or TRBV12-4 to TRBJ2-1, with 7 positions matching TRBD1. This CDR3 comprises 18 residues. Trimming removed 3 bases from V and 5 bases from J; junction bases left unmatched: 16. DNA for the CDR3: TGTGCCAGCAGTTTTCGGGCAGGGGGTAGCACGACCCACAATGAGCAGTTCTTC. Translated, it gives CASSFRAGGSTTHNEQFF.

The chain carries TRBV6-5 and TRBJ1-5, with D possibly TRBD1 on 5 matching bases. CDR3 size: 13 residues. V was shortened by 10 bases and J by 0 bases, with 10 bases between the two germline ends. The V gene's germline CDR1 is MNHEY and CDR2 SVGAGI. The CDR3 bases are TGTGCCACCCGACAGTATAGCAATCAGCCCCAGCATTTT. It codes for CATRQYSNQPQHF.

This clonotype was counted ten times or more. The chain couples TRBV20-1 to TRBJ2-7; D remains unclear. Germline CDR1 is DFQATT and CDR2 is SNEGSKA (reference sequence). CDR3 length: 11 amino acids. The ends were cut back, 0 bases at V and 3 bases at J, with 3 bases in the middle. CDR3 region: CSARDSYEQYF. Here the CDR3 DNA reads TGCAGTGCTAGAGACAGCTACGAGCAGTACTTC.

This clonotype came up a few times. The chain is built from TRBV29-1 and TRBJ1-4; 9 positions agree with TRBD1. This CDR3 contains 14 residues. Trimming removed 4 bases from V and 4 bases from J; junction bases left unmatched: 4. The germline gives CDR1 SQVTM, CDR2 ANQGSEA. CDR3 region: CSVGGQGFNEKLFF. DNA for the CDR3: TGCAGCGTTGGGGGACAGGGATTTAATGAAAAACTGTTTTTT.

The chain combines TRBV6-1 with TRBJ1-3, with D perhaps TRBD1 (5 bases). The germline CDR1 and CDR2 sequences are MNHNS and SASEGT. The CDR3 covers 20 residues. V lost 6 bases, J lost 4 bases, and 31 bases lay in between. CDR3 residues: CASSFPSGTRSRGEGNTIYF. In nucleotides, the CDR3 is TGTGCCAGCAGCTTTCCTTCAGGGACTCGTTCCAGAGGGGAGGGAAACACCATATATTTT.